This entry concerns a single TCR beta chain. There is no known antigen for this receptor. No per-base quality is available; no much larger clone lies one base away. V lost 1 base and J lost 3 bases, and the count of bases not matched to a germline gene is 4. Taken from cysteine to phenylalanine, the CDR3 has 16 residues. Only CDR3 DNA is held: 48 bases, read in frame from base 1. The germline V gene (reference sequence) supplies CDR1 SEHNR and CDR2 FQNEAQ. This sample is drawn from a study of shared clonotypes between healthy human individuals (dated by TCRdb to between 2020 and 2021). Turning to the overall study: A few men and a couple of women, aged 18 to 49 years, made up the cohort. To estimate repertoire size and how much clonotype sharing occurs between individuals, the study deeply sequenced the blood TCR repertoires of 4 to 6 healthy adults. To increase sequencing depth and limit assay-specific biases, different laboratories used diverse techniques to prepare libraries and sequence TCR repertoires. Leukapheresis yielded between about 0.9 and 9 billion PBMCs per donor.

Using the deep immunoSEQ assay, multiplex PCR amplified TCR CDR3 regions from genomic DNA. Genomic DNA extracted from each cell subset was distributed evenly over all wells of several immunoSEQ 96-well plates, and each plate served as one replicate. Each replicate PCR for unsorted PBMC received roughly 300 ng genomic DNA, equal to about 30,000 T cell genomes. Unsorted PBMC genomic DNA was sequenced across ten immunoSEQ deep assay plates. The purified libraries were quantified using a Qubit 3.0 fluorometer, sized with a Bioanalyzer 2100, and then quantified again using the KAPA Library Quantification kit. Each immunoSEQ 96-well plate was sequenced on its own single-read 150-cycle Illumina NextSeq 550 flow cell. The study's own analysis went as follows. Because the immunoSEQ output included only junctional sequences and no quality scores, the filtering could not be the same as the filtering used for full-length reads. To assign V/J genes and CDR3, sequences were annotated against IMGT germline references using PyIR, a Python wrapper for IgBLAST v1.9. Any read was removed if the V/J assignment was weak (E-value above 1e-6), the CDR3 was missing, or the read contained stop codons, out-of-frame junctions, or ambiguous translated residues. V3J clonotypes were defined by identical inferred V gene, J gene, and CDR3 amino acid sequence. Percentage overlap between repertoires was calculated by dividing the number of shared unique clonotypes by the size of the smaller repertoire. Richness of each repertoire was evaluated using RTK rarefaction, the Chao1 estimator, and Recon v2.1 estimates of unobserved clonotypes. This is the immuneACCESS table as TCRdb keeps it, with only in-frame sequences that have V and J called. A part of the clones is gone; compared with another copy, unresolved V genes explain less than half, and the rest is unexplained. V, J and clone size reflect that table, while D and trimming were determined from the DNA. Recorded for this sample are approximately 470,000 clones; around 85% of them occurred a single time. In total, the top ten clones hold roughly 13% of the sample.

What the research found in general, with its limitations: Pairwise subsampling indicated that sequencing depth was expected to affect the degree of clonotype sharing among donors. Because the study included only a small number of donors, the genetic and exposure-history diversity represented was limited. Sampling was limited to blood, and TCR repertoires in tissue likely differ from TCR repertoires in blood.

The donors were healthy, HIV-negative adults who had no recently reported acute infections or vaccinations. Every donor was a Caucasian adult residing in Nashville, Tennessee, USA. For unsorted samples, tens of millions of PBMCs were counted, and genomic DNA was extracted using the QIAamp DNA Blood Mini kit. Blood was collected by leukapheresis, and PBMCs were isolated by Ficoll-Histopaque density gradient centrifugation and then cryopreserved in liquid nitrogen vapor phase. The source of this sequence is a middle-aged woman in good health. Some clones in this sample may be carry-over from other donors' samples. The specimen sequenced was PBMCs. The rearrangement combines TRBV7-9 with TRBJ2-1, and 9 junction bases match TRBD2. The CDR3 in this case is CASSLVGSGSYNEQFF. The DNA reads TGTGCCAGCAGCTTAGTGGGTAGCGGGAGCTACAATGAGCAGTTCTTC.